Presented here are 9 T cell receptor beta chains from one specimen sequenced in a study of cytomegalovirus exposure and HLA in healthy donors. Measured with immunoSEQ multiplex PCR; TCRdb has only the in-frame clones, and not every one. The sample has 130,000 to 150,000 clones; 87% are singletons. The source material was PBMCs. These receptors all stem from a man aged 18 to 35 in good health and CMV-seropositive.

This clone was detected a few times. The rearrangement joins TRBV2 to TRBJ1-5, with a weak D call TRBD1 (5 bases). Germline V gene data show CDR1 as SNHLY and CDR2 as FYNNEI. V dropped 3 bases and J dropped 7 bases, with 10 bases sitting between them. This CDR3 has 13 amino acids. The CDR3 nucleotides read TGTGCCAGCAGTGATCAGGGTCTGCAGCCCCAGCATTTT. Amino acids: CASSDQGLQPQHF.

The chain uses TRBV5-4 and TRBJ2-1; D possibly corresponds to TRBD1 (5 bases). V gave up 2 bases and J gave up 10 bases, with 13 bases separating them. The CDR3 loop spans 13 amino acids. Germline CDR1 is SGHNT and CDR2 is YYREEE (reference sequence). CDR3 in amino acids: CASSFESSGEQFF. In DNA form, the CDR3 reads TGTGCCAGCAGCTTTGAGAGCTCAGGGGAGCAGTTCTTC.

This sequence joins TRBV9 and TRBJ1-6; no firm D call. V lost 0 bases, J lost 10 bases, and 14 bases lay in between. Germline V lookup: CDR1 SGDLS, CDR2 YYNGEE. This CDR3 spans 15 amino acids. The CDR3 sequence: CASSVGPDIGSPLHF. The CDR3 DNA is TGTGCCAGCAGCGTAGGCCCCGACATAGGATCACCCCTCCACTTT.

This chain links TRBV11-2 with TRBJ1-4; D ambiguous. Germline V CDR1 and CDR2: SGHAT, FQNNGV. V shed 2 bases and J shed 0 bases, with 13 bases lying between them. The CDR3 extends over 17 amino acids. The chain's CDR3 is CASSLPPLRSTNEKLFF. The CDR3 DNA reads TGTGCCAGCAGCTTACCCCCCCTGAGATCAACTAATGAAAAACTGTTTTTT.

This chain's CDR3 is CASSRRQGVVEQYF. DNA for the CDR3: TGTGCCAGCAGTCGACGACAGGGAGTCGTCGAGCAGTACTTC. This chain joins TRBV7-9 and TRBJ2-7, with 7 bases aligning to TRBD1. The CDR3 totals 14 residues. J gave up 6 bases and V 6 bases, and 11 bases lay outside the gene matches. The germline CDR1 and CDR2 sequences are SEHNR and FQNEAQ (reference sequence).

V gene TRBV5-4 combines with J gene TRBJ2-1; 9 nucleotides match TRBD2. The germline V gene has CDR1 SGHNT and CDR2 YYREEE (reference sequence). CDR3 length: 15 amino acids. Losses at the gene ends were 2 bases for V and 4 bases for J; bases not matched to a gene: 4. For the CDR3, the DNA is TGTGCCAGCAGCTTAGCTAGCGGGGTATACAATGAGCAGTTCTTC. This gives the protein CASSLASGVYNEQFF.

The chain combines TRBV4-2 with TRBJ2-1; D ambiguous. Trimming cost V 0 bases and J 0 bases, with 6 bases left between them. Germline assignment: CDR1 LGHNA and CDR2 YNFKEQ. The CDR3 runs to 15 residues. CDR3 bases: TGTGCCAGCAGCCAAGATTTGAGCTCCTACAATGAGCAGTTCTTC. Protein: CASSQDLSSYNEQFF.

The V and J genes are TRBV11-2 and TRBJ2-6; weak D call: TRBD1 (5 bases). Trimming left V 5 bases short and J 3 bases short, with 14 bases between. Germline V gene sequence: CDR1 SGHAT, CDR2 FQNNGV. CDR3 length equals 16 residues. The chain's CDR3 is CASSPQGGFGANVLTF. The CDR3 DNA reads as TGTGCCAGCAGCCCCCAGGGTGGGTTTGGGGCCAACGTCCTGACTTTC.

The chain recombines TRBV6-1 with TRBJ2-7, with 8 positions matching TRBD2. Germline CDR1 MNHNS, CDR2 SASEGT. V shed 8 bases and J 5 bases; nucleotides not matched to a gene: 14. The CDR3 spans 15 residues. The CDR3 nucleotides read TGTGCCAGCTTGGTACAAAGCGGGAGTATCCACGAGCAGTACTTC. This translates into CASLVQSGSIHEQYF.